This record covers a single T cell receptor (beta chain). This sample was taken from a study of OX40 agonist ivuxolimab in advanced cancers. This CDR3 contains 13 residues. In germline, CDR1 is MNHNS, CDR2 SASEGT. V lost 10 bases, J lost 1 base, and 13 bases lay in between. The protocol was immunoSEQ multiplex PCR, while the TCRdb copy is restricted to in-frame clones and leaves out a portion. This sample has approximately 60,000 clones, with approximately 84% found just once. The clonotype was recovered from an adult with an advanced solid tumor such as melanoma, head and neck, liver or kidney cancer. V gene TRBV6-1 combines with J gene TRBJ1-1, with D unresolved. The sample here was CD4+ or CD8+ T cells sorted from blood, taken in a trial of the OX40 agonist ivuxolimab. CDR3 region: CATSRTANTEAFF. The CDR3 DNA follows: TGTGCCACCTCACGGACGGCGAACACTGAAGCTTTCTTT.